This TCR beta chain is drawn from a study of vaccination effects on CD4 cells after COVID-19. General study results and limits: Cross-reaction with common cold coronaviruses was seen in only 1 of 255 vaccine-induced clones from healthy vaccinees.

A remark on this clone: What it recognizes is unknown.

After expansion with viral peptide pools in the ViraFEST assay, antigen-specific CD4+ T cells were sequenced. Culturing for about 9 days preceded CD4+ T cell isolation. Prior SARS-CoV-2 infection was absent in the vaccine recipients, as shown by negative nucleocapsid antibodies. The repertoire was sequenced with immunoSEQ multiplex PCR; TCRdb's copy has only in-frame clones and lacks some. This repertoire shows more than 20,000 clones, around 74% found once; its top ten account for approximately 3.5%. The sequencing here drew on CD4+ T cells from PBMCs cultured with SARS-CoV-2 spike peptides, taken before COVID-19 vaccination. This sequence originates from a human donor who received a COVID-19 vaccine.

As DNA, the CDR3 is TGTGCCATCAGGGTGGTGAGCACAGATACGCAGTATTTT. It yields the protein CAIRVVSTDTQYF. The chain is built from TRBV10-3 and TRBJ2-3, with no clear D. The V gene lost 6 bases and the J gene lost 0 bases, with 7 bases spanning the gap. The CDR3 has 13 amino acids. Germline V gives CDR1 ENHRY, CDR2 SYGVKD.